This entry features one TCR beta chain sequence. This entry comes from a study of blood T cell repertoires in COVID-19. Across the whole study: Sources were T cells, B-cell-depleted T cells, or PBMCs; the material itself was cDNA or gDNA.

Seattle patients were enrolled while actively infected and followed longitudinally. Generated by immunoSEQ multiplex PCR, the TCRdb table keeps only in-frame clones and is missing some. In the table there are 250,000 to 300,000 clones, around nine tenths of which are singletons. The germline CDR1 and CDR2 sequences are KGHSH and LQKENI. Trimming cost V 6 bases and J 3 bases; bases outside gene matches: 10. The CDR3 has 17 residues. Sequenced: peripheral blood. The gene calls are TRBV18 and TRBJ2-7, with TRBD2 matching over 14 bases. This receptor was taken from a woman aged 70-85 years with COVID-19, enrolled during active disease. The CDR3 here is CASSRTSGGNLGYEQYF. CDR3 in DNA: TGTGCCAGCTCCCGGACTAGCGGGGGGAACCTGGGCTACGAGCAGTACTTC.